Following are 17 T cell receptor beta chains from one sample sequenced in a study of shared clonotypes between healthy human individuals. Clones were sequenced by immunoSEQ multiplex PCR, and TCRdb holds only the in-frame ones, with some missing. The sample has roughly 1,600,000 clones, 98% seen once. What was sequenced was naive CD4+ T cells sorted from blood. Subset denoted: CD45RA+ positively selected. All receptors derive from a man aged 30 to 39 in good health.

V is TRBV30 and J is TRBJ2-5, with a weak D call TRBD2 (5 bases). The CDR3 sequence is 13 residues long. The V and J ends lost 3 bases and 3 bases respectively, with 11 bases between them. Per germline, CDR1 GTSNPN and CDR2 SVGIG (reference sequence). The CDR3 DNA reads TGTGCCTGGAGCGGCGGGTTCGAAGAGACCCAGTACTTC. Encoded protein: CAWSGGFEETQYF.

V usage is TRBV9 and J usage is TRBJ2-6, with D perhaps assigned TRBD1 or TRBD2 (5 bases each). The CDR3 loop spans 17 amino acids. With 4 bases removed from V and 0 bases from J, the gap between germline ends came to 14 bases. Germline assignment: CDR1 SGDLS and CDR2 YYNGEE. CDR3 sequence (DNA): TGTGCCAGCAGCACCCGGGGCCACTTCTCTGGGGCCAACGTCCTGACTTTC. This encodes CASSTRGHFSGANVLTF.

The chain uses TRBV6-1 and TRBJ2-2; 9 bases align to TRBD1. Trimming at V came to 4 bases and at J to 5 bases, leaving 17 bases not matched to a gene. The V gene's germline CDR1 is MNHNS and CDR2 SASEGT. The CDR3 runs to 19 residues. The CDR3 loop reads CASSAYVDRGGERTGELFF. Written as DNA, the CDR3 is TGTGCCAGCAGTGCATATGTGGACAGGGGCGGGGAAAGGACCGGGGAGCTGTTTTTT.

The CDR3: CASSPLLVKAGTKETQYF. DNA of the CDR3: TGTGCCAGCTCACCACTCCTTGTTAAGGCGGGAACTAAAGAGACCCAGTACTTC. V gene TRBV18 combines with J gene TRBJ2-5; the D gene is possibly TRBD2 (6 bases). V gave up 1 base and J gave up 3 bases, with 21 bases separating them. The CDR3 is made up of 18 amino acids. CDR1 and CDR2 (germline): KGHSH, LQKENI.

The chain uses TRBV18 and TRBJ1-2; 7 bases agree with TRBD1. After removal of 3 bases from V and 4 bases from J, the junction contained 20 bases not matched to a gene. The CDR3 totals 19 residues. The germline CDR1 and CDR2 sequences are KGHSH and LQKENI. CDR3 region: CASSPGKGGGKKDSYGYTF. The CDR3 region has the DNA TGTGCCAGCTCACCCGGAAAAGGGGGCGGAAAGAAAGATAGCTATGGCTACACCTTC.

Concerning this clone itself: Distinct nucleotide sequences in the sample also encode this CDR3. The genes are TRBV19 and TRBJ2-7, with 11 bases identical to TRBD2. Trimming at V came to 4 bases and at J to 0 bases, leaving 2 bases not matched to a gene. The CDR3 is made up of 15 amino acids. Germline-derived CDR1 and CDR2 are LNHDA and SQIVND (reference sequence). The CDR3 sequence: CASSTGTSGSYEQYF. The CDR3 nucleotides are TGTGCCAGTAGTACCGGGACTAGCGGCTCCTACGAGCAGTACTTC.

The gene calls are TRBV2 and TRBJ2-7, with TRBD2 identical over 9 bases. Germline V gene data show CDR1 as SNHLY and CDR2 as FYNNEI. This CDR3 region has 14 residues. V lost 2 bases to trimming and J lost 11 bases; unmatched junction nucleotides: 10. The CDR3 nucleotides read TGTGCCAGCAGTGAACTTCGGGCTAGCGGGGTGGAGTACTTC. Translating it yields CASSELRASGVEYF.

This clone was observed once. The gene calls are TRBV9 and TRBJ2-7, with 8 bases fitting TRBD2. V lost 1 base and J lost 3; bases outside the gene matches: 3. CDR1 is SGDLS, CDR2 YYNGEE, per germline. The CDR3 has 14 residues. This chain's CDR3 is CASSVSTSGYEQYF. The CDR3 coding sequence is TGTGCCAGCAGCGTAAGCACTAGCGGCTACGAGCAGTACTTC.

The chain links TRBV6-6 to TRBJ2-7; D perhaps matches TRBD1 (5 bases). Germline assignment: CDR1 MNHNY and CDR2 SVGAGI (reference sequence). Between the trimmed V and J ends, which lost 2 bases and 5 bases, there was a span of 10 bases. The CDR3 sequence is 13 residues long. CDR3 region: CASSYPDRNEQYF. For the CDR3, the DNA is TGTGCCAGCAGTTACCCCGACAGAAACGAGCAGTACTTC.

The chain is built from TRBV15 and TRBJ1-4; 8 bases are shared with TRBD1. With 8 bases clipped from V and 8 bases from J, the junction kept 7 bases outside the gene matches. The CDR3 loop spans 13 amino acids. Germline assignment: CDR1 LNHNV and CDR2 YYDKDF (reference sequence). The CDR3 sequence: CATQLGQGEKLFF. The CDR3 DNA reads TGTGCCACCCAACTTGGACAGGGAGAAAAACTGTTTTTT.

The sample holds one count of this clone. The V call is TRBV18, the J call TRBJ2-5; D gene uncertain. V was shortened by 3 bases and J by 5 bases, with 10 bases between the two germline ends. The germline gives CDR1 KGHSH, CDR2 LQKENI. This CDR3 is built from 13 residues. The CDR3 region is CASSPNSGETQYF. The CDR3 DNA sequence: TGTGCCAGCTCACCGAACTCCGGGGAGACCCAGTACTTC.

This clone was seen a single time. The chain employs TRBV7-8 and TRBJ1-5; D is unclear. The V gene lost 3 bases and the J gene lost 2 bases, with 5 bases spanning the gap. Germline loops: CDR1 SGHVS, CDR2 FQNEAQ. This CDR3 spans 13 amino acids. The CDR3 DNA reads TGTGCCAGCAGCTTCGAAGGCAATCAGCCCCAGCATTTT. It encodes CASSFEGNQPQHF. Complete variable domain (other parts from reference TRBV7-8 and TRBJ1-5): GAGVSQSPRYKVAKRGQDVALRCDPISGHVSLFWYQQALGQGPEFLTYFQNEAQLDKSGLPSDRFFAERPEGSVSTLKIQRTQQEDSAVYLCASSFEGNQPQHFGDGTRLSIL.

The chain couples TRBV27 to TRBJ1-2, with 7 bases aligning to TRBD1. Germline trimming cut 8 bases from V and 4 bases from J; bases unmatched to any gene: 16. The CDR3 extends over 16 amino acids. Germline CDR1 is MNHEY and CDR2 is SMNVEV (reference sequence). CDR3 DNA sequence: TGTGCCAGCGTTTCCCGGTACCAGACAGGGTTCTATGGCTACACCTTC. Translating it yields CASVSRYQTGFYGYTF.

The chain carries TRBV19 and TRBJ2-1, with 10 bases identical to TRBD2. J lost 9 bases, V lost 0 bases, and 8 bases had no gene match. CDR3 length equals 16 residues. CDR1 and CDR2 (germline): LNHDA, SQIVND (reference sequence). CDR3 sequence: CASSIDPAGGLGEQFF. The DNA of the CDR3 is TGTGCCAGTAGTATAGACCCAGCGGGAGGGCTTGGTGAGCAGTTCTTC.

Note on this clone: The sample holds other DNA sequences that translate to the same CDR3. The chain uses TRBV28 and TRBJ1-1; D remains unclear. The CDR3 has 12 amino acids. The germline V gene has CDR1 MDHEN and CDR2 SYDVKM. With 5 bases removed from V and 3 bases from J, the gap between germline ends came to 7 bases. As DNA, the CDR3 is TGTGCCAGCAGTCTTACCCACACTGAAGCTTTCTTT. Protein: CASSLTHTEAFF. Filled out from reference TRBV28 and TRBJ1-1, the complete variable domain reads DVKVTQSSRYLVKRTGEKVFLECVQDMDHENMFWYRQDPGLGLRLIYFSYDVKMKEKGDIPEGYSVSREKKERFSLILESASTNQTSMYLCASSLTHTEAFFGQGTRLTVV.

The CDR3 region has the DNA TGTGCCAGCAGGGAGGGAGGACAGTCTTCTTCTGGGGCCAACGTCCTGACTTTC. It codes for CASREGGQSSSGANVLTF. The rearrangement uses TRBV28 and TRBJ2-6; either TRBD1 or TRBD2 may fit D (6 bases each). Trimming pared 6 bases from V and 1 base from J, leaving 19 bases between. CDR3 length equals 18 residues. The germline V gene encodes CDR1 MDHEN and CDR2 SYDVKM.

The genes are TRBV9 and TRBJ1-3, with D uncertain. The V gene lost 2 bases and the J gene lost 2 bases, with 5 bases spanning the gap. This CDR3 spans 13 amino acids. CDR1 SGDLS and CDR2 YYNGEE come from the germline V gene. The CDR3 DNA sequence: TGTGCCAGCAGCGTCTTCACTGGAAACACCATATATTTT. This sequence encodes CASSVFTGNTIYF.